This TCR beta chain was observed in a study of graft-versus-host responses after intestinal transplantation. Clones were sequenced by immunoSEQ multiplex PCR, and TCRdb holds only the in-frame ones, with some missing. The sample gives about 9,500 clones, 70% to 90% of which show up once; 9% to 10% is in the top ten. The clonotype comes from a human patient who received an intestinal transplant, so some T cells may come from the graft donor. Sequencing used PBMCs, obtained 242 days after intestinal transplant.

The DNA of the CDR3 is TGTGCCAGCAGCGCCGGACAGGGGACTAACACTGAAGCTTTCTTT. Protein: CASSAGQGTNTEAFF. J is TRBJ1-1 and V is TRBV7-9, with 9 bases that match TRBD1. CDR1 is SEHNR, CDR2 FQNEAQ, per germline (reference sequence). V gave up 5 bases and J gave up 2 bases; unmatched junction bases: 6. The CDR3 spans 15 residues.